The 21 T cell receptor beta chains presented below share a single source sample, sequenced in a study of shared T cell receptors in the human thymus. Repertoires were generated with immunoSEQ multiplex PCR, while TCRdb's copy carries only in-frame clones and drops some. The sample has around 67,000 clones, about 96% seen once; the top ten hold around 0.035%. The sample consisted of thymocytes. Receptor source: a human donor.

The rearrangement uses TRBV27 and TRBJ2-2; D call uncertain. This CDR3 contains 15 residues. V was pared by 1 base and J by 0 bases, with 6 bases between. CDR1 is MNHEY, CDR2 SMNVEV, per germline (reference sequence). The CDR3 protein is CASSLFDPNTGELFF. The CDR3 DNA is TGTGCCAGCAGTTTATTCGACCCGAACACCGGGGAGCTGTTTTTT.

V and J are TRBV6-7 and TRBJ1-2; tentative D call: TRBD1 (5 bases). TRBV6-7 is noted as an ORF with a role that remains uncertain. Trimming pared 5 bases from V and 5 bases from J, leaving 18 bases between. The CDR3 extends over 15 amino acids. The chain's CDR3 is CASSRGPPGGYGYTF. DNA of the CDR3: TGTGCCAGCAGTCGGGGACCCCCGGGAGGGTATGGCTACACCTTC.

The CDR3 bases are TGTGCCAGCAGCCCTATGACAGGGTACTCCTACGAGCAGTACTTC. Encoded protein: CASSPMTGYSYEQYF. The chain has TRBV9 and TRBJ2-7, with 7 bases lining up with TRBD1. Germline V gene sequence: CDR1 SGDLS, CDR2 YYNGEE. The CDR3 runs 15 residues. Trimming removed 4 bases from V and 0 bases from J; junction bases left unmatched: 7.

This chain joins TRBV30 and TRBJ2-7; a weak D match, TRBD2 (6 bases). CDR3 length equals 18 residues. Germline CDR1 is GTSNPN and CDR2 is SVGIG (reference sequence). Trimming removed 0 bases from V and 0 bases from J, with 21 bases in between. The CDR3 DNA is TGTGCCTGGAGTGTGGGGACTTACCCGTTCGAAGGCTCCTACGAGCAGTACTTC. It translates to CAWSVGTYPFEGSYEQYF.

The CDR3 sequence is CASSTRDTLNTEAFF. The CDR3 DNA is TGTGCCAGCAGTACCCGGGACACCTTGAACACTGAAGCTTTCTTT. V usage is TRBV6-1 and J usage is TRBJ1-1; D is possibly TRBD1 (6 bases). This CDR3 spans 15 amino acids. The germline V gene encodes CDR1 MNHNS and CDR2 SASEGT. Trimming cost V 5 bases and J 0 bases, with 13 bases left between them.

V usage is TRBV6-6 and J usage is TRBJ2-1; TRBD1 aligns across 8 bases. CDR1 and CDR2 from the germline V gene are MNHNY and SVGAGI (reference sequence). This CDR3 is built from 16 residues. With 3 bases clipped from V and 1 base from J, the junction kept 5 bases outside the gene matches. The CDR3 DNA is TGTGCCAGCAGTTATTCACAGGGGGAATCCTACAATGAGCAGTTCTTC. Encoded protein: CASSYSQGESYNEQFF.

The CDR3 nucleotides read TGTGCCAGTAGTACTAAACATAAAGGGACAGACAAACAGCCCCAGCATTTT. The encoded protein is CASSTKHKGTDKQPQHF. V and J are TRBV19 and TRBJ1-5, with TRBD1 identical over 7 bases. Germline CDR1 is LNHDA and CDR2 is SQIVND (reference sequence). V gave up 4 bases and J gave up 7 bases; unmatched junction bases: 16. CDR3 length: 17 amino acids. The variable domain in full, with the rest retrieved from reference TRBV19 and TRBJ1-5, is DGGITQSPKYLFRKEGQNVTLSCEQNLNHDAMYWYRQDPGQGLRLIYYSQIVNDFQKGDIAEGYSVSREKKESFPLTVTSAQKNPTAFYLCASSTKHKGTDKQPQHFGDGTRLSIL.

A note on this clone: Additional DNA sequences in this sample encode the identical CDR3. This chain joins TRBV5-1 and TRBJ2-2; D not resolved. Germline CDR1 and CDR2: SGHRS and YFSETQ. The CDR3 consists of 11 residues. The V end lost 5 bases, the J end lost 4 bases, and 3 bases lay between the germline ends. The CDR3 coding sequence is TGCGCCAGCAGATCCACCGGGGAGCTGTTTTTT. This codes for CASRSTGELFF. Combining the CDR3 with reference TRBV5-1 and TRBJ2-2 gives the whole variable domain KAGVTQTPRYLIKTRGQQVTLSCSPISGHRSVSWYQQTPGQGLQFLFEYFSETQRNKGNFPGRFSGRQFSNSRSEMNVSTLELGDSALYLCASRSTGELFFGEGSRLTVL.

The chain has TRBV7-6 and TRBJ2-7; D might be TRBD1 (5 bases). V dropped 0 bases and J dropped 10 bases, with 13 bases sitting between them. Per germline, CDR1 SGHVS and CDR2 FNYEAQ. The CDR3 sequence is 13 residues long. CDR3 region: CASSLAGQSEQYF. CDR3 sequence (DNA): TGTGCCAGCAGCTTAGCGGGGCAGTCGGAACAGTACTTC.

As DNA, the CDR3 is TGTGCCAGCAGCCCGATCAGGGGGCGCGGGTACAATGAGCAGTTCTTC. It encodes CASSPIRGRGYNEQFF. The J gene is TRBJ2-1, the V gene TRBV7-6; the match to TRBD1 covers 8 bases. Germline V gives CDR1 SGHVS, CDR2 FNYEAQ. This CDR3 region has 16 residues. The J segment lost 4 bases and the V segment lost 5 bases, leaving 10 bases of the junction unmatched.

The rearrangement links TRBV6-1 to TRBJ2-3, with TRBD1 identical over 9 bases. There are 15 residues in the CDR3. V lost 8 bases and J lost 3; bases outside the gene matches: 9. Germline V lookup: CDR1 MNHNS, CDR2 SASEGT. CDR3 nucleotides: TGTGCCAGCCCGCGGCGGACAGGGGCGACAGATACGCAGTATTTT. Amino acid sequence: CASPRRTGATDTQYF.

This chain uses TRBV30 with TRBJ1-1; no reliable D call. This CDR3 has 14 amino acids. Germline V lookup: CDR1 GTSNPN, CDR2 SVGIG (reference sequence). The germline V and J ends were trimmed by 5 bases and 0 bases, with 13 bases remaining between them. The CDR3 coding sequence is TGTGCCTGGGGGAGTCTGGGCATGAACACTGAAGCTTTCTTT. It yields the protein CAWGSLGMNTEAFF.

V is TRBV19 and J is TRBJ2-5; perhaps TRBD1 as D (5 bases). Germline lookup yields CDR1 LNHDA and CDR2 SQIVND (reference sequence). V was cut by 6 bases and J by 1 base, with 9 bases left in between. The CDR3 has 13 residues. This CDR3 reads CASRGQGQETQYF. The CDR3 DNA is TGTGCCAGTAGAGGTCAGGGCCAAGAGACCCAGTACTTC.

The J gene is TRBJ2-3, the V gene TRBV7-3; D uncertain. Trimming shortened V by 2 bases and J by 0 bases, and 6 bases separated the two germline ends. The CDR3 consists of 14 residues. From germline, CDR1 is SGHTA and CDR2 FQGTGA. CDR3 loop: CASSLGLSTDTQYF. The CDR3 DNA reads TGTGCCAGCAGCTTAGGGCTCAGCACAGATACGCAGTATTTT.

The chain recombines TRBV6-6 with TRBJ1-6, with D uncertain. The CDR3 has 16 residues. Germline values: CDR1 MNHNY, CDR2 SVGAGI (reference sequence). V lost 6 bases and J 5 bases, leaving 17 bases between the germline ends. For the CDR3, the DNA is TGTGCCAGCAGGCAAATTGGAAGAAAGGATAATTCACCCCTCCACTTT. Encoded protein: CASRQIGRKDNSPLHF.

This chain's CDR3 is CASSQELAGLNNEQFF. For the CDR3, the DNA is TGCGCCAGCAGCCAAGAGTTAGCGGGTCTTAACAATGAGCAGTTCTTC. The chain employs TRBV4-1 and TRBJ2-1, with TRBD2 identical over 7 bases. After removal of 0 bases from V and 5 bases from J, the junction contained 7 bases not matched to a gene. Germline lookup yields CDR1 MGHRA and CDR2 YSYEKL. CDR3 size: 16 residues.

This chain joins TRBV5-6 and TRBJ1-2; possibly TRBD1 for D (5 bases). V gave up 0 bases and J gave up 1 base, with 19 bases separating them. The V gene's germline CDR1 is SGHDT and CDR2 YYEEEE. The CDR3 is made up of 18 amino acids. CDR3 region: CASSLERSNRSYNYGYTF. CDR3 in DNA: TGTGCCAGCAGCTTGGAAAGAAGCAACAGGTCCTATAACTATGGCTACACCTTC.

This sequence joins TRBV6-5 and TRBJ2-5; maybe TRBD2 (5 bases). The CDR3 spans 15 residues. V dropped 1 base and J dropped 9 bases, with 18 bases sitting between them. CDR1 and CDR2 (germline): MNHEY, SVGAGI. The CDR3: CASSYFPTKIGAQYF. CDR3 DNA: TGTGCCAGCAGTTACTTCCCAACAAAGATCGGGGCCCAGTACTTC.

The chain has TRBV19 and TRBJ1-2, with 9 bases identical to TRBD1. The CDR3 spans 17 residues. V trimming: 4 bases; J trimming: 4 bases; junction bases outside the gene matches: 13. The germline V gene has CDR1 LNHDA and CDR2 SQIVND (reference sequence). This CDR3 is CASSTGTGTSQGYGYTF. DNA for the CDR3: TGTGCCAGTAGTACCGGGACAGGGACGAGTCAGGGCTATGGCTACACCTTC.

The chain links TRBV4-2 to TRBJ2-3; 8 nucleotides agree with TRBD2. This CDR3 is built from 17 residues. With 0 bases clipped from V and 4 bases from J, the junction kept 9 bases outside the gene matches. Looked up from germline, CDR1 is LGHNA and CDR2 is YNFKEQ. The chain's CDR3 is CASSQDLGGGSPDTQYF. The CDR3 DNA reads as TGTGCCAGCAGCCAAGACCTAGGCGGGGGGTCGCCAGATACGCAGTATTTT.

This chain uses TRBV6-1 with TRBJ1-2; 9 nucleotides line up with TRBD1. V shed 0 bases, J shed 5 bases, and the junction held 4 bases outside the gene matches. There are 15 residues in the CDR3. Germline-derived CDR1 and CDR2 are MNHNS and SASEGT. CDR3 sequence: CASSEAGGQGYGYTF. The CDR3 DNA sequence: TGTGCCAGCAGTGAAGCGGGCGGACAGGGGTATGGCTACACCTTC.